This T cell receptor (beta chain) was identified during a study of blood T cell repertoires in COVID-19. Study-level background: Sources were T cells, B-cell-depleted T cells, or PBMCs; the material itself was cDNA or gDNA.

J lost 1 base, V lost 1 base, and 6 bases had no gene match. The CDR3 runs to 17 residues. CDR1 and CDR2 from the germline V gene are SEHNR and FQNEAQ (reference sequence). Generated by immunoSEQ multiplex PCR, the TCRdb table keeps only in-frame clones and is missing some. This table holds a few hundred thousand clones, approximately 86% found once. Study members were between about 18 and 90 years old and lived in 20 to 30 US regions. Grouping used clinical history reported by participants in a survey and questionnaire. Exposed participants encountered a COVID-19 case during the 2 weeks preceding study entry.

The sequenced sample was PBMCs or T cells enriched from blood (not recorded which). The sequence came from a woman in her twenties or thirties who had been exposed to COVID-19. V is TRBV7-9 and J is TRBJ2-1; 8 bases match TRBD2. The CDR3 here is CASSLVGGGPSYNEQFF. For the CDR3, the DNA is TGTGCCAGCAGCTTAGTCGGCGGGGGGCCGTCCTACAATGAGCAGTTCTTC.